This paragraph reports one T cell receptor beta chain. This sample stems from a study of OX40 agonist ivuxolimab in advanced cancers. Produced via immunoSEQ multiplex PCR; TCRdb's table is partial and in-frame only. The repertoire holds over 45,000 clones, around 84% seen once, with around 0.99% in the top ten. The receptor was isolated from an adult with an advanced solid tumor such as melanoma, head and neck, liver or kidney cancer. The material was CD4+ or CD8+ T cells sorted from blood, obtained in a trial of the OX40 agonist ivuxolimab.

CDR3 residues: CSVRTGWNTEAFF. As DNA, the CDR3 is TGCAGCGTGAGGACAGGGTGGAACACTGAAGCTTTCTTT. The chain combines TRBV29-1 with TRBJ1-1; the match to TRBD1 covers 8 bases. Germline CDR1 reads SQVTM; CDR2 reads ANQGSEA. The junction had 4 bases not matched to a gene; V was cut back by 6 bases and J by 1 base. CDR3 length: 13 amino acids.